What follows are 10 T cell receptor beta chains derived from one specimen sequenced in a study of OX40 agonist ivuxolimab in advanced cancers. The protocol was immunoSEQ multiplex PCR, while the TCRdb copy is restricted to in-frame clones and leaves out a portion. Of about 36,000 clones in the sample, about three quarters were seen once. The sample in question was CD4+ or CD8+ T cells sorted from blood, obtained in a trial of the OX40 agonist ivuxolimab. These receptors came from an adult with an advanced solid tumor such as melanoma, head and neck, liver or kidney cancer.

V is TRBV6-5 and J is TRBJ1-6; D ambiguous. V gave up 0 bases and J gave up 0 bases, with 6 bases separating them. CDR3 size: 16 residues. CDR1 and CDR2 from the germline V gene are MNHEY and SVGAGI. CDR3 sequence: CASSYSSSSYNSPLHF. The CDR3, as DNA: TGTGCCAGCAGTTACTCTTCGAGCTCCTATAATTCACCCCTCCACTTT.

This clone was counted a few times. The rearrangement joins TRBV4-2 to TRBJ2-3; TRBD1 matches 9 bases. CDR3 length: 16 residues. Germline V gene lookup returns CDR1 LGHNA and CDR2 YNFKEQ. Unmatched junction bases numbered 3, after V lost 1 base and J lost 1 base. The CDR3 DNA is TGTGCCAGCAGCCAAGTCGGGGACAGGGGCACAGATACGCAGTATTTT. Translating it yields CASSQVGDRGTDTQYF.

This clone was picked up one time. V gene TRBV5-5 combines with J gene TRBJ2-3, with TRBD1 matching 7 bases. Trimming cost V 0 bases and J 7 bases; bases outside gene matches: 5. Per germline, CDR1 SGHKS and CDR2 YYEKEE (reference sequence). The CDR3 has 14 residues. Written as DNA, the CDR3 is TGTGCCAGCAGCTTGGAACACAGGGGTAATACGCAGTATTTT. Translated: CASSLEHRGNTQYF.

This chain links TRBV4-1 with TRBJ2-5, with D unclear. Germline-derived CDR1 and CDR2 are MGHRA and YSYEKL. The germline V and J ends were trimmed by 1 base and 7 bases, with 7 bases remaining between them. CDR3 size: 12 residues. CDR3 protein: CASSQVRGTQYF. The CDR3 DNA reads TGCGCCAGCAGCCAAGTTCGTGGGACCCAGTACTTC.

The rearrangement joins TRBV7-2 to TRBJ2-1; D is uncertain. The CDR3 contains 15 residues. CDR1 is SGHTA and CDR2 is FQGNSA in the germline V gene. The ends were cut back, 5 bases at V and 6 bases at J, with 17 bases in the middle. The DNA of the CDR3 is TGTGCCAGCAGCGAACCGGGCCCCCTTGCCAATGAGCAGTTCTTC. This encodes CASSEPGPLANEQFF. Drawing the rest from reference TRBV7-2 and TRBJ2-1, the complete variable domain is GAGVSQSPSNKVTEKGKDVELRCDPISGHTALYWYRQSLGQGLEFLIYFQGNSAPDKSGLPSDRFSAERTGGSVSTLTIQRTQQEDSAVYLCASSEPGPLANEQFFGPGTRLTVL.

The chain has TRBV6-1 and TRBJ1-4; possible D gene TRBD1, 6 bases. The germline CDR1 and CDR2 sequences are MNHNS and SASEGT. This CDR3 is 15 amino acids long. V was pared by 1 base and J by 6 bases, with 12 bases between. Written as DNA, the CDR3 is TGTGCCAGCAGTGAAGTTGGGGGGCCTTATGAAAAACTGTTTTTT. It specifies CASSEVGGPYEKLFF.

The chain has TRBV18 and TRBJ2-5; D tentatively reads TRBD1 or TRBD2 (7 bases each). Germline CDR1 and CDR2: KGHSH and LQKENI. CDR3 length: 15 residues. With 3 bases removed from V and 3 bases from J, the gap between germline ends came to 14 bases. CDR3 DNA sequence: TGTGCCAGCTCACCGGGCAGGGGGGGCGAAGAGACCCAGTACTTC. Its protein product is CASSPGRGGEETQYF.

This clone is medium-sized in the sample. The rearrangement joins TRBV30 to TRBJ1-1; D is unclear. CDR3 length: 12 residues. CDR1 and CDR2 from the germline V gene are GTSNPN and SVGIG (reference sequence). The ends were cut back, 7 bases at V and 8 bases at J, with 17 bases in the middle. In DNA form, the CDR3 reads TGTGCCTCCGCTATAATCGGAGGAGAAGCTTTCTTT. It is translated as CASAIIGGEAFF.

The chain joins TRBV5-4 to TRBJ2-5, with D possibly being TRBD1 or TRBD2 (5 bases each). This CDR3 has 15 residues. Germline lookup yields CDR1 SGHNT and CDR2 YYREEE (reference sequence). Trimming shortened V by 1 base and J by 3 bases, and 13 bases separated the two germline ends. For the CDR3, the DNA is TGTGCCAGCAGCTTGATCCGGGACGGCAAAGAGACCCAGTACTTC. As protein: CASSLIRDGKETQYF. The variable domain in full, with the rest retrieved from reference TRBV5-4 and TRBJ2-5, is ETGVTQSPTHLIKTRGQQVTLRCSSQSGHNTVSWYQQALGQGPQFIFQYYREEENGRGNFPPRFSGLQFPNYSSELNVNALELDDSALYLCASSLIRDGKETQYFGPGTRLLVL.

This sequence joins TRBV4-3 and TRBJ2-6; no reliable D call. This CDR3 is built from 13 residues. CDR1 is LGHNA and CDR2 is YSLEER in the germline V gene. V lost 0 bases, J lost 9 bases, and 6 bases lay in between. CDR3 in DNA: TGCGCCAGCAGCCAAGATGGGCGCAACGTCCTGACTTTC. It specifies CASSQDGRNVLTF.